Listed here is a single T cell receptor beta chain. A junction end diverges from the germline sequence, so it may reflect a read error. Profiling that covered TCR beta VDJ and CDR3 relied on genomic DNA as its template. TCRdb independently ran MiXCR on the reads; one entry per CDR3 protein. This repertoire shows about 190,000 distinct CDR3 sequences, 48% found once; its top ten account for approximately 9.7%. In germline, CDR1 is SNHLY, CDR2 FYNNEI. The CDR3 has 15 amino acids. The entry originates in a study of CD8+CD57+ T cells in acquired aplastic anemia. In patients chosen for sequencing, flow cytometry had shown CD8+CD57+ cell expansion.

The clonotype comes from a human donor with aplastic anemia. The sample taken for sequencing was sorted CD4+, CD8+, or CD8+CD57+ T cells (not recorded which) from PBMCs. The chain combines TRBV2 with TRBJ1-1, with 8 bases aligning to TRBD1. The CDR3: CASTAQTGVKAEALF. Written as DNA, the CDR3 is TGTGCCAGCACCGCCCAGACAGGGGTAAAGGCTGAAGCTCTCTTT.